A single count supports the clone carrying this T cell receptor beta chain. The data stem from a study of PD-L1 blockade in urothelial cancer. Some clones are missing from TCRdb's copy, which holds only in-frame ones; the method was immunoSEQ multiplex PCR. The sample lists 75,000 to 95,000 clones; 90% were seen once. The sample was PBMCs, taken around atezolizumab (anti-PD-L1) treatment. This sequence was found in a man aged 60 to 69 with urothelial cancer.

CDR3: CASSVTGGGRDSYEQYF. The CDR3 DNA is TGCGCCAGCAGCGTGACCGGGGGTGGGAGGGACTCCTACGAGCAGTACTTC. The chain joins TRBV5-1 to TRBJ2-7, with TRBD2 identical over 7 bases. This CDR3 has 17 residues. CDR1 is SGHRS and CDR2 is YFSETQ in the germline V gene. Trimming at V came to 4 bases and at J to 0 bases, leaving 13 bases not matched to a gene.